One and the same sample provided the 8 T cell receptor beta chains below, sequenced in a study of cytomegalovirus exposure and HLA in healthy donors. The PCR made use of 60 Vbeta and 13 Jbeta primers. Profiled with immunoSEQ multiplex PCR; TCRdb holds only in-frame clones, not every one. The data contain some 96,000 clones, 55% to 75% of them singletons. Sequenced input: PBMCs. These receptors were collected from a man in his 60s in good health and CMV-seronegative.

Only a few counts were recorded for this clone. The chain recombines TRBV7-2 with TRBJ2-5; D unresolved. From germline, CDR1 is SGHTA and CDR2 FQGNSA. The V end was cut by 1 base, the J end by 4 bases, with 13 bases between. The CDR3 sequence is 15 residues long. CDR3 protein: CASSLVNPFGETQYF. The DNA for the CDR3 is TGTGCCAGCAGCTTAGTTAATCCGTTCGGAGAGACCCAGTACTTC.

Comment on this clone: One end of the junction fails to match germline, which may point to a read error. The chain recombines TRBV11-2 with TRBJ2-1, with a tentative D call TRBD1 (5 bases). This CDR3 has 15 amino acids. Germline CDR1 SGHAT, CDR2 FQNNGV. CDR3 sequence: CASSLAPTEYNEQFF. The DNA of the CDR3 is TGTGCCAGCAGTTTAGCCCCGACAGAATACAATGAGCAGTTCTTC.

The J gene is TRBJ2-3, the V gene TRBV5-4, with a weak D call TRBD2 (6 bases). Trimming removed 4 bases from V and 4 bases from J, with 22 bases in between. The germline gives CDR1 SGHNT, CDR2 YYREEE (reference sequence). This CDR3 spans 17 amino acids. In DNA form, the CDR3 reads TGTGCCAGCAGCCCCCCGGGTGGAGGGGCTCGGGCAGATACGCAGTATTTT. Its protein is CASSPPGGGARADTQYF.

This clone was seen a handful of times. The V call is TRBV9, the J call TRBJ2-5; possibly TRBD2 for D (6 bases). The tail of the sequence fits TRBJ2-7 better, so the J call may be wrong. Per the germline V gene, CDR1 is SGDLS and CDR2 is YYNGEE. The CDR3 extends over 15 amino acids. The DNA of the CDR3 is TGTGCCAGCAGCCCCGGGACGGGAGCCCCCTACGAGCAGTACTTC. It is translated as CASSPGTGAPYEQYF.

This chain connects TRBV5-1 to TRBJ2-1, with D unclear. Germline V lookup: CDR1 SGHRS, CDR2 YFSETQ. The CDR3 has 13 amino acids. Trimming removed 4 bases from V and 6 bases from J, with 11 bases in between. As DNA, the CDR3 is TGCGCCAGCAGCGACTTGACCACCAATGAGCAGTTCTTC. Translated: CASSDLTTNEQFF.

This clone was seen a few times. CDR3 DNA: TGTGCCAGCAGCCGACGACTAGCACAAGAGACCCAGTACTTC. Translated: CASSRRLAQETQYF. This chain links TRBV6-1 with TRBJ2-5, with 7 positions matching TRBD2. Trimming cost V 6 bases and J 2 bases; bases outside gene matches: 6. The CDR3 totals 14 residues. Germline V gene sequence: CDR1 MNHNS, CDR2 SASEGT.

The gene calls are TRBV7-9 and TRBJ2-2; TRBD2 aligns across 9 bases. The CDR3 totals 16 residues. V lost 1 base and J lost 4; bases outside the gene matches: 4. CDR1 and CDR2 from the germline V gene are SEHNR and FQNEAQ (reference sequence). CDR3 sequence: CASSLVVTSGTGELFF. Written as DNA, the CDR3 is TGTGCCAGCAGCTTAGTCGTGACTAGCGGCACCGGGGAGCTGTTTTTT.

This clone has more than one count but fewer than ten. The chain uses TRBV14 and TRBJ2-3; D is perhaps TRBD1 (6 bases). CDR1 SGHDN and CDR2 FVKESK come from the germline V gene. This CDR3 is built from 16 residues. Trimming removed 4 bases from V and 9 bases from J, with 23 bases in between. DNA of the CDR3: TGTGCCAGCAGCCGAGGGGGAGACTGGAGAATCCAGACGCAGTATTTT. Its protein is CASSRGGDWRIQTQYF.